The source of this T cell receptor beta chain is a study of long-term antiretroviral therapy in people with HIV (dated by TCRdb to the early 2020s). Turning to the overall study: The earliest samples were collected about a decade before the 2015 WHO recommendation for immediate ART, when ART was typically delayed until CD4 counts fell. A retrospective serial study tested whether ART initiation and durable HIV suppression were associated with changes in peripheral blood TRB repertoire composition and diversity. From fewer than 35 adults with confirmed HIV infection, the cohort provided under 250 cryopreserved PBMC samples, gathered serially across a mean of about six years (range 1-12). About 40% of the 30 participants with HIV were female. Test extractions of a monoclonal T-cell line alongside 30 to 35 polyclonal samples showed no cross-contamination during QIAcube processing.

General conclusions and limits of the study: Because cell numbers in pre-ART samples were limited, unsorted PBMC were profiled instead of sorted CD4+ and CD8+ T cells. Compared with controls, HIV repertoires had narrower CDR3 length ranges, and the network structure pointed to an antigen-experienced repertoire that shifted only slightly toward naive after ART. Starting ART was linked to a significant rise in TRB diversity, yet even with long-term ART the diversity remained significantly lower than in transplant donor controls. The samples were dated from about 2004 to 2017, and the ART regimens that were used may be less effective than current ART regimens. Since PBMC availability was limited, sequencing covered only the TCR beta chain, with no alpha chain pairing. Inferences about post-ART repertoire changes are limited because no data were available on ART adherence, viral resistance or therapy changes. Expanded TRB clones identified before ART initiation dominated the repertoire at all time points, although this dominance fluctuated and declined in many PLHIV after ART.

Taken from cysteine to phenylalanine, the CDR3 has 16 residues. The sequence is cut down to CDR3 DNA, 48 bases in frame from base 1. Inclusion was restricted to participants for whom at least one PBMC sample before ART initiation and at least two post-ART samples were available. All participants with HIV were treated in the United States of America. Before DNA extraction, cryopreserved samples of about 1-10 million PBMC were thawed and washed. At the time of the earliest PBMC sample for each participant with HIV, ages ranged from about 20 to 54 years. Each participant contributed PBMC samples from 1-4 timepoints before ART initiation and 2-8 timepoints after ART initiation, with a median of 7 samples. Serial HIV viral load, CD4+ T-cell count, ART history and demographic data were obtained for every participant. Genomic DNA was extracted from unsorted PBMC with a Qiagen kit on a QIAcube, processed in batches of 12 samples.

The immunoSEQ hsTCRB v3.0 assay was used at survey level resolution to sequence the TRB variable region. A depth of 40,000-50,000 T-cell genomes per sample was targeted for TRB sequencing. An Illumina MiSeq with a v3 150-cycle kit was used to sequence the pooled TRB libraries. The published analysis was carried out like this. Repertoire analysis was performed in R inside a reproducible Nextflow workflow that covered QC, data transformation and analysis. LymphoSeq2, an R package for exploring AIRR-Seq data, was used to implement custom analyses. Four samples yielding fewer than 5000 total TRB sequences were excluded, leaving over 150 analyzed HIV repertoires. Among the approximately 180 retained HIV repertoires, fewer than 65 were collected before ART initiation and around 130 after ART initiation. Each repertoire was downsampled to 5000 TRB nucleotide sequences, and summary statistics were averaged across 100 downsampling iterations. Only TRB sequences with CDR3 regions of at least seven amino acids were retained for analysis. Two measures captured diversity: a Shannon entropy-derived clonality score and the Gini coefficient. In the repertoire networks, any two of the top 5000 CDR3 amino acid sequences were linked whenever the two sequences differed by an edit distance of one. For TRB CDR3 amino acid sequences, antigen specificity groups and MHC restriction were predicted with GLIPH2. CDR3 amino acid sequences were matched against VDJdb and McPAS-TCR to flag known CMV, EBV, HIV or tissue antigen associations. Pre-ART, post-ART and control groups were compared with Wilcoxon signed-rank tests and Holm-Bonferroni correction. TCRdb's version of the immuneACCESS table is confined to in-frame rearrangements and falls short of the full clone set. An unresolved V gene accounts for under half of the shortfall where checked; the remainder is of unknown origin. V and J calls and clone size follow that table, whereas D and trimming were derived from the DNA. Within this sample are just under 40,000 clones, with 75% to 90% of them counted one time only. Clones ranked in the top ten supply 3.9% of the sample.

A remark on this clone: It has no known antigen specificity. The input lacks base qualities; no much larger clone sits a single base away.

The specimen comprised unsorted PBMCs, sampled just before starting antiretroviral therapy. This TCR was sampled from a woman under 30 with HIV. The chain was built from TRBV21-1 and TRBJ2-7. TRBV21-1 has pseudogene status. The CDR3 amino acid sequence is: CASSKVRQFGSYEQYF. The DNA sequence is as follows: TGTGCCAGCAGCAAAGTCCGCCAGTTCGGTTCCTACGAGCAGTACTTC.